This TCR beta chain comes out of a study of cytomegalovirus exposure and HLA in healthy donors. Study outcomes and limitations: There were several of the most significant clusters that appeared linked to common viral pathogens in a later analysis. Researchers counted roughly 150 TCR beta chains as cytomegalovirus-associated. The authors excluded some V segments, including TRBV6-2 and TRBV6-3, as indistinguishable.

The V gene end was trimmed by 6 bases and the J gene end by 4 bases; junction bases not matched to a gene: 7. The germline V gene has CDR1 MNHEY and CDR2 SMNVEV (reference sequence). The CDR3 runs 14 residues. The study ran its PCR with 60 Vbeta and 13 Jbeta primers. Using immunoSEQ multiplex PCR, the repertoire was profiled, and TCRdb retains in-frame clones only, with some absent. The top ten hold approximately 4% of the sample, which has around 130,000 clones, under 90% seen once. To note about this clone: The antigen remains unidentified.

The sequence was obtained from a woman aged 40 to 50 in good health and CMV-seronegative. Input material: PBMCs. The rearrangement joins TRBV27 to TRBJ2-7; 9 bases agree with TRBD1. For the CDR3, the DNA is TGTGCCAGCAGCACGGGACAGGGATTGTACGAGCAGTACTTC. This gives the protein CASSTGQGLYEQYF.